A selection of T cell receptor beta chains follows, all from one sample in a study of blood T cell repertoires in COVID-19. The protocol was immunoSEQ multiplex PCR, while the TCRdb copy is restricted to in-frame clones and leaves out a portion. Of about 200,000 clones detected, about 80% appear once; the ten largest clones hold around 2.3%. The sample comprised peripheral blood. Receptors originate from a woman aged 35 to 49 with active or convalescent COVID-19. CDR3s include the opening cysteine and the closing phenylalanine or tryptophan. A D gene is named only where the DNA matches it firmly. Expanded clones are given a class, and other clones once, few, many or no size at all.

v_gene	abundance	j_gene	d_gene	CDR3nt	CDR3aa
TRBV2	NA	TRBJ2-3	TRBD2	TGTGCCAGCAGTGGCCGACTAGCGGGCGCAGATACGCAGTATTTT	CASSGRLAGADTQYF
TRBV5-1	NA	TRBJ2-7	TRBD1	TGCGCCAGCAGCTTTCTTACGGGACAGGGAGATGAGCAGTACTTC	CASSFLTGQGDEQYF
TRBV24-1	NA	TRBJ1-2	NA	TGTGCCACCAGCAGGGGTTGGAGCTATGGCTACACCTTC	CATSRGWSYGYTF
TRBV7-7	NA	TRBJ1-4	NA	TGTGCTAGCAGCTTAGTCCCAGAAGAAAAACTGTTTTTT	CASSLVPEEKLFF
TRBV19	NA	TRBJ1-1	NA	TGTGCCAGTACCCCAATAGGGGGCACTGAAGCTTTCTTT	CASTPIGGTEAFF
TRBV2	few	TRBJ2-5	NA	TGTGCCAGCAGTGATCTCCGACAGGGAGGACGCCCAGAGACCCAGTACTTC	CASSDLRQGGRPETQYF
TRBV24-1	NA	TRBJ1-6	NA	TGTGCCACCAGTGGACACCCAAATTCACCCCTCCACTTT	CATSGHPNSPLHF
TRBV4-2	once	TRBJ2-4	NA	TGTGCCAGCAGCCAAGATTTAGGGGGGGAAATAAACATTCAGTACTTC	CASSQDLGGEINIQYF
TRBV2	NA	TRBJ2-6	TRBD2	TGTGCCGGGGAGCGGGGGGGCCCCTCTGGGGCCAACGTCCTGACTTTC	CAGERGGPSGANVLTF
TRBV13	many	TRBJ1-1	NA	TGTGCCAGCAGAATTACAGGGAACACTGAAGCTTTCTTT	CASRITGNTEAFF
TRBV6-5	NA	TRBJ1-1	NA	TGTGCCAGCGCTCGGGACTTGAACACTGAAGCTTTCTTT	CASARDLNTEAFF
TRBV28	NA	TRBJ1-1	TRBD1	TGTGCCAGCAGATGGACAGGGACTGAAGCTTTCTTT	CASRWTGTEAFF
TRBV7-3	NA	TRBJ2-2	NA	TGTGCCAGCAGCCTGTGGGGGAGGATGGACACCGGGGAGCTGTTTTTT	CASSLWGRMDTGELFF
TRBV29-1	NA	TRBJ1-2	TRBD1	TGCAGCGCCGACCGACAGGGGATGGGTGGCTACACCTTC	CSADRQGMGGYTF
TRBV30	NA	TRBJ2-7	NA	TGTGCCTGGAGCCACCCGGGCAGGGTTGACTACGAGCAGTACTTC	CAWSHPGRVDYEQYF
TRBV30	NA	TRBJ1-6	TRBD1	TGTGCCTGGGTCCACCGGGACAGGTTGTATTCACCCCTCCACTTT	CAWVHRDRLYSPLHF
TRBV7-9	NA	TRBJ1-3	NA	TGTGCCAGCAGCTTATGGGTGGGGGGCTCTGGAAACACCATATATTTT	CASSLWVGGSGNTIYF
TRBV5-1	NA	TRBJ2-4	NA	TGCGCCAGCAGCATCCCGGGGGGCAAGGACATTCAGTACTTC	CASSIPGGKDIQYF
TRBV18	few	TRBJ2-6	NA	TGTGCCAGCTCACCGGCCTTTAACTCTGGGGCCAACGTCCTGACTTTC	CASSPAFNSGANVLTF
TRBV19	NA	TRBJ1-1	NA	TGTGCCAGTAGTATAGGAGTCACTCCAGGTACTGAAGCTTTCTTT	CASSIGVTPGTEAFF
TRBV5-1	once	TRBJ2-1	TRBD2	TGCGCCAGCAGCCCTAATAGCGGGGGAGACAATGAGCAGTTCTTC	CASSPNSGGDNEQFF
TRBV11-3	NA	TRBJ2-1	TRBD2	TGTGCCAGCAGCCGTGGACTAGCGGGAGGCAGCCTTAACAATGAGCAGTTCTTC	CASSRGLAGGSLNNEQFF
TRBV27	NA	TRBJ2-7	TRBD1	TGTGCCAGCAGAACCGGGACAGGATTCTACGAGCAGTACTTC	CASRTGTGFYEQYF
TRBV5-6	NA	TRBJ2-5	NA	TGTGCCAGCAGCTTACAGCAAGCCCAAGAGACCCAGTACTTC	CASSLQQAQETQYF
TRBV4-1	NA	TRBJ1-2	TRBD1	TGCGCCAGCAGGAGAACAGGGGGCATCGACTATGGCTACACCTTC	CASRRTGGIDYGYTF
TRBV6-6	NA	TRBJ2-7	NA	TGTGCCAGCAGTTCACAACTAGCTTACGAGCAGTACTTC	CASSSQLAYEQYF
TRBV14	few	TRBJ1-1	TRBD1	TGTGCCAGCAGCCAACATACAGGGGGCGGGGGCACTGAAGCTTTCTTT	CASSQHTGGGGTEAFF